This passage covers 8 T cell receptor beta chains from one sample sequenced in a study of control samples from healthy donors and cancer patients (dated by TCRdb to the early 2020s). Receptors were amplified or captured by the immunoSEQ multiplex PCR assay. TCRdb re-hosts the immuneACCESS table, in-frame sequences only. Its copies lack some clones; in the studies checked, an unresolved V gene accounts for under half of them, and the cause for the rest is not known. Within this sample are 130,000 or so clones, with roughly nine tenths of them counted one time only. The ten largest clonotypes hold 40% of the sample. The specimen sequenced was blood. These receptor sequences come from a man aged 45 to 65 in good health.

V gene TRBV14 combines with J gene TRBJ2-5, with a weak D call TRBD2 (7 bases). Germline V CDR1 and CDR2: SGHDN, FVKESK. This CDR3 is 15 amino acids long. The germline V and J ends were trimmed by 0 bases and 6 bases, with 14 bases remaining between them. The CDR3 sequence is CASSQDSGGRKTQYF. CDR3 bases: TGTGCCAGCAGCCAAGATTCGGGGGGCAGGAAGACCCAGTACTTC. Using reference TRBV14 and TRBJ2-5 for the parts outside the CDR3, the full variable domain is EAGVTQFPSHSVIEKGQTVTLRCDPISGHDNLYWYRRVMGKEIKFLLHFVKESKQDESGMPNNRFLAERTGGTYSTLKVQPAELEDSGVYFCASSQDSGGRKTQYFGPGTRLLVL.

V gene TRBV7-2 combines with J gene TRBJ2-7; D is unclear. This CDR3 spans 14 amino acids. The germline V gene encodes CDR1 SGHTA and CDR2 FQGNSA. V lost 0 bases and J lost 2, with 8 bases in between. The DNA of the CDR3 is TGTGCCAGCAGCTTAGCGGGCAGAACCTACGAGCAGTACTTC. It encodes CASSLAGRTYEQYF. The full variable domain, in which reference TRBV7-2 and TRBJ2-7 provide the parts outside the CDR3, is GAGVSQSPSNKVTEKGKDVELRCDPISGHTALYWYRQSLGQGLEFLIYFQGNSAPDKSGLPSDRFSAERTGGSVSTLTIQRTQQEDSAVYLCASSLAGRTYEQYFGPGTRLTVT.

The chain links TRBV10-2 to TRBJ2-3; either TRBD1 or TRBD2 may fit D (7 bases each). Trimming pared 2 bases from V and 0 bases from J, leaving 12 bases between. The CDR3 runs 16 residues. CDR1 is WSHSY, CDR2 SAAADI, per germline. The DNA of the CDR3 is TGCGCCAGCAGTGAGATGGGAGGGGGCAGCACAGATACGCAGTATTTT. Protein product: CASSEMGGGSTDTQYF.

The chain recombines TRBV19 with TRBJ2-3; the match to TRBD2 covers 11 bases. V shed 5 bases and J 2 bases; nucleotides not matched to a gene: 6. Germline V lookup: CDR1 LNHDA, CDR2 SQIVND (reference sequence). This CDR3 has 16 residues. The CDR3 region has the DNA TGTGCCAGTAGTCCGGTTAGCGGGGGGGTCACAGATACGCAGTATTTT. This sequence encodes CASSPVSGGVTDTQYF.

V usage is TRBV11-3 and J usage is TRBJ1-1; D not resolved. Trimming pared 5 bases from V and 1 base from J, leaving 8 bases between. Germline assignment: CDR1 SGHNT and CDR2 YENEEA. The CDR3 covers 13 residues. The CDR3 DNA reads TGTGCCAGCAGCAGGAGGGAGAACACTGAAGCTTTCTTT. It is translated as CASSRRENTEAFF.

In DNA form, the CDR3 reads TGTGCCAGCAGCTTATTTGGAGGGGGTCATGAAAAACTGTTTTTT. It yields the protein CASSLFGGGHEKLFF. The gene calls are TRBV7-2 and TRBJ1-4, with D possibly TRBD1 on 6 matching bases. V lost 2 bases and J 6 bases, leaving 13 bases between the germline ends. The length of the CDR3 is 15 residues. Germline V lookup: CDR1 SGHTA, CDR2 FQGNSA.

The V call is TRBV6-5, the J call TRBJ1-2; the D is unclear. V was trimmed by 2 bases and J by 2 bases, leaving 6 bases between them. Germline lookup yields CDR1 MNHEY and CDR2 SVGAGI. The CDR3 contains 13 residues. CDR3 DNA: TGTGCCAGCAGTTACGAAGGGAACTATGGCTACACCTTC. Protein sequence: CASSYEGNYGYTF.

The genes are TRBV11-2 and TRBJ2-7; TRBD1 matches 7 bases. There are 14 residues in the CDR3. The junction had 7 bases not matched to a gene; V was cut back by 5 bases and J by 3 bases. Germline lookup yields CDR1 SGHAT and CDR2 FQNNGV. The CDR3 region has the DNA TGTGCCAGCAGCCAGCTACAGGGGAGCTACGAGCAGTACTTC. It translates to CASSQLQGSYEQYF.